This TCR beta chain was identified during a study of T cells expressing NK-cell markers. Study in general: Sorted CD3+CD56+NKG2C+, CD3+CD56+NKG2C- and CD3+CD56-NKG2C+ T cells supplied TCR beta repertoires.

Germline CDR1 SEHNR, CDR2 FQNEAQ (reference sequence). CDR3 length: 17 amino acids. Findings of the study overall: Among CD8+ T cells from several donors, dominant NKG2C+ clonotypes accounted for about 1.0-7.0%.

cDNA encoding TCR beta was synthesized via 5'RACE template switching incorporating UMIs. Reanalyzing the 5' RACE reads, TCRdb keeps one entry per CDR3 protein, without DNA. Here the sample table reports just under 150,000 distinct CDR3 sequences. Concerning this clonotype itself: The antigen is unknown.

This TCR derives from a man between 18 and 29 years old in good health. This sequence joins TRBV7-9 and TRBJ2-2; without DNA, the TCRdb call of TRBD1 cannot be checked. Sequencing was carried out using blood T cells: a sorted CD56 or NKG2C T cell subset, CD4+ or CD8+ T cells, or bulk PBMC T cells (not recorded which). CDR3 protein: CASSLTGGPFNTGELFF.